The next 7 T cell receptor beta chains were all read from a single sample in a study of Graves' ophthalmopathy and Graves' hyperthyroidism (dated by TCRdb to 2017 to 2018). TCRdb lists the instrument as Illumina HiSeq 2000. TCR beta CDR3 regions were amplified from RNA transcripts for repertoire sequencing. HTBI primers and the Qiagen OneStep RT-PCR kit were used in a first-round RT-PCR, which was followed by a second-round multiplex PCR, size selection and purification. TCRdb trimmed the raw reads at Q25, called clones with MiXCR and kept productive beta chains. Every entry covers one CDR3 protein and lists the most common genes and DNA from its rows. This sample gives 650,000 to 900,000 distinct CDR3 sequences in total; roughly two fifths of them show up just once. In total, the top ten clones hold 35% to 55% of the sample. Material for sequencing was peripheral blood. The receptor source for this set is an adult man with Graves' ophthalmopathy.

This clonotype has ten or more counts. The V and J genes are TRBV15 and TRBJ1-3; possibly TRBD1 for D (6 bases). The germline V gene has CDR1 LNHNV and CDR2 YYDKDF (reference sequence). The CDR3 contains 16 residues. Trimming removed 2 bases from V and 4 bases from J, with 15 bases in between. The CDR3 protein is CATSRSKRTGGNTIYF. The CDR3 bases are TGTGCCACCAGCAGATCGAAAAGAACAGGGGGAAACACCATATATTTT.

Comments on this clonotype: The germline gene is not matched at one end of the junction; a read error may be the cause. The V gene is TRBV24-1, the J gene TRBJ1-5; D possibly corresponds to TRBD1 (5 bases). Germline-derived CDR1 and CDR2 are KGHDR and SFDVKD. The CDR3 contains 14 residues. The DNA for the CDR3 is TGTGCCTCCAGCACCTCAGGGTTGGGTCAGCCCCAGCATTTT. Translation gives CASSTSGLGQPQHF.

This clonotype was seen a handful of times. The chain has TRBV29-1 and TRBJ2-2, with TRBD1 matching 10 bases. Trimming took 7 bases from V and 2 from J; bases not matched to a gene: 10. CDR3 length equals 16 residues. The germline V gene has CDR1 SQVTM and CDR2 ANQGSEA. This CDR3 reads CSGEVRDRGNTGELFF. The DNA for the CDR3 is TGCAGCGGGGAGGTCCGGGACAGGGGAAACACCGGGGAGCTGTTTTTT.

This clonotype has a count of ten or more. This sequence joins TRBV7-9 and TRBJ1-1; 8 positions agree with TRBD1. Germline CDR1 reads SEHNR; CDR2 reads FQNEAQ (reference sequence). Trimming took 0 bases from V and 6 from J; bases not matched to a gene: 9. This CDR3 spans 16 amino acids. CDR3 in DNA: TGTGCCAGCAGCTTAGCGGGACAGGCCGTCTCTGCTGAAGCTTTCTTT. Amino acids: CASSLAGQAVSAEAFF.

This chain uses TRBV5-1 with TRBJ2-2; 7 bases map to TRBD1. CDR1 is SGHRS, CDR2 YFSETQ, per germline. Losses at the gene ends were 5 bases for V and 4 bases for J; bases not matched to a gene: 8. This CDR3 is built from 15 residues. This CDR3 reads CASRLQTGFTGELFF. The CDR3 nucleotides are TGCGCCAGCAGACTCCAGACAGGGTTCACCGGGGAGCTGTTTTTT.

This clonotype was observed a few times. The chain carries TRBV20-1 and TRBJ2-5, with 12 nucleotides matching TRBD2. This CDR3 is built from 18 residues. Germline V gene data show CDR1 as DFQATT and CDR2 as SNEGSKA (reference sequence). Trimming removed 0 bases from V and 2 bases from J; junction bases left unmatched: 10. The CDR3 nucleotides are TGCAGTGCTAGAGATTCGACTAGCGGGGGATCGTTACAAGAGACCCAGTACTTC. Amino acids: CSARDSTSGGSLQETQYF.

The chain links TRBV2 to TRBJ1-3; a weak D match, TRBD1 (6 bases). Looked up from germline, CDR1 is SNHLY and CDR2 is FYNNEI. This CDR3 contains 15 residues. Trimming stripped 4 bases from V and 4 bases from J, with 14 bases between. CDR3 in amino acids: CASSADSFSGNTIYF. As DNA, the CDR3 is TGTGCCAGCAGTGCGGACAGTTTTTCGGGAAACACCATATATTTT.